The 10 T cell receptor beta chains below were found in one sample sequenced in a study of blood T cell repertoires in COVID-19. Profiled with immunoSEQ multiplex PCR; TCRdb holds only in-frame clones, not every one. The sample includes approximately 280,000 clones, around 87% of them seen just once. The sample was PBMCs or T cells enriched from blood (not recorded which). These receptors were taken from a woman younger than 35 with acute COVID-19.

The chain links TRBV30 to TRBJ2-5, with TRBD2 matching 10 bases. With 3 bases clipped from V and 1 base from J, the junction kept 5 bases outside the gene matches. Germline assignment: CDR1 GTSNPN and CDR2 SVGIG (reference sequence). CDR3 size: 15 residues. The CDR3 coding sequence is TGTGCCTGGAGGGAGGGACTAGCGTTCCAAGAGACCCAGTACTTC. Translated, it gives CAWREGLAFQETQYF. Based on the CDR3 plus reference TRBV30 and TRBJ2-5, the full variable domain is SQTIHQWPATLVQPVGSPLSLECTVEGTSNPNLYWYRQAAGRGLQLLFYSVGIGQISSEVPQNLSASRPQDRQFILSSKKLLLSDSGFYLCAWREGLAFQETQYFGPGTRLLVL.

This chain connects TRBV11-2 to TRBJ2-1, with D tentatively TRBD1 (5 bases). Between the trimmed V and J ends, which lost 4 bases and 10 bases, there was a span of 14 bases. The CDR3 has 13 amino acids. Germline CDR1 SGHAT, CDR2 FQNNGV. CDR3 in amino acids: CASSSIRVREQFF. Written as DNA, the CDR3 is TGTGCCAGCAGCTCCATCAGGGTCCGGGAGCAGTTCTTC.

The V call is TRBV29-1, the J call TRBJ1-1; no reliable D call. Trimming cost V 4 bases and J 0 bases, with 9 bases left between them. Germline V gene sequence: CDR1 SQVTM, CDR2 ANQGSEA. There are 13 residues in the CDR3. The CDR3 DNA is TGCAGCGTTGTGGGCAGGATGAACACTGAAGCTTTCTTT. This translates into CSVVGRMNTEAFF. The full variable domain, in which reference TRBV29-1 and TRBJ1-1 provide the parts outside the CDR3, is SAVISQKPSRDICQRGTSLTIQCQVDSQVTMMFWYRQQPGQSLTLIATANQGSEATYESGFVIDKFPISRPNLTFSTLTVSNMSPEDSSIYLCSVVGRMNTEAFFGQGTRLTVV.

The chain recombines TRBV7-9 with TRBJ2-7; TRBD2 is a possible D gene (7 bases). The CDR3 totals 16 residues. Deletions cut 6 bases from V and 4 bases from J, with 22 bases between. CDR1 SEHNR and CDR2 FQNEAQ come from the germline V gene (reference sequence). CDR3: CASSSKAGHDRYEQYF. CDR3 DNA sequence: TGTGCCAGCAGTTCAAAAGCGGGACACGATCGGTACGAGCAGTACTTC.

The CDR3 nucleotides are TGTGCCAGCAGTTACTCGACAGGGTTGGTCACTGAAGCTTTCTTT. Its protein product is CASSYSTGLVTEAFF. The gene calls are TRBV6-5 and TRBJ1-1, with 7 bases identical to TRBD1. The trim removed 0 bases at V and 4 bases at J, leaving 5 bases unmatched. The CDR3 sequence is 15 residues long. The germline CDR1 and CDR2 sequences are MNHEY and SVGAGI.

The V and J genes are TRBV4-3 and TRBJ2-7, with 9 bases that match TRBD2. This CDR3 comprises 17 residues. Germline lookup yields CDR1 LGHNA and CDR2 YSLEER. Trimming cost V 1 base and J 5 bases; bases outside gene matches: 12. The CDR3 protein is CASSQGSAAGGTDEQYF. The CDR3 DNA is TGCGCCAGCAGCCAAGGTTCCGCAGCGGGAGGAACTGACGAGCAGTACTTC.

This chain connects TRBV4-1 to TRBJ2-7; tentative D call: TRBD2 (5 bases). Germline lookup yields CDR1 MGHRA and CDR2 YSYEKL. CDR3 length: 15 residues. V was trimmed by 1 base and J by 3 bases, leaving 13 bases between them. The CDR3: CASSQVLERDYEQYF. The CDR3 region has the DNA TGCGCCAGCAGCCAAGTGTTAGAGAGGGACTACGAGCAGTACTTC.

The chain links TRBV12-3 or TRBV12-4 to TRBJ1-5; D unresolved. CDR3 length equals 12 residues. Trimming took off 3 bases at V and 4 bases at J, with 4 bases between the two ends. The CDR3 nucleotides are TGTGCCAGCAGTTTCCAAAATCAGCCCCAGCATTTT. Translated, it gives CASSFQNQPQHF.

This chain links TRBV18 with TRBJ2-5, with D tentatively TRBD1 (6 bases). V lost 4 bases and J 2 bases, leaving 11 bases between the germline ends. Germline V gene lookup returns CDR1 KGHSH and CDR2 LQKENI. The CDR3 runs 14 residues. CDR3: CASSLRTEQETQYF. CDR3 sequence (DNA): TGTGCCAGCTCACTCCGGACAGAACAAGAGACCCAGTACTTC.

This chain connects TRBV7-8 to TRBJ2-1; D call uncertain. Between the trimmed V and J ends, which lost 5 bases and 10 bases, there was a span of 15 bases. The V gene's germline CDR1 is SGHVS and CDR2 FQNEAQ. The CDR3 consists of 13 residues. CDR3 in amino acids: CASSPGLVREQFF. CDR3 DNA: TGTGCCAGCAGCCCTGGGCTGGTTCGAGAGCAGTTCTTC.